These 10 T cell receptor beta chains share one sample of origin, sequenced in a study of T cell repertoires in cytomegalovirus infection. A single record per CDR3 protein comes from TCRdb applying MiXCR to the reads. Here the sample spans 110,000 to 150,000 distinct CDR3 sequences, roughly 6.5% being singletons. The specimen sequenced was PBMCs. The receptors stem from a human donor in good health (CMV status not recorded). Some clones in this sample may be carry-over from other donors' samples.

Ten or more counts support this clonotype. This sequence joins TRBV5-5 and TRBJ2-3; the match to TRBD2 covers 8 bases. Germline values: CDR1 SGHKS, CDR2 YYEKEE (reference sequence). Losses at the gene ends were 3 bases for V and 6 bases for J; bases not matched to a gene: 12. The CDR3 covers 16 residues. The CDR3 loop reads CASSSTEGTRWDTQYF. The DNA for the CDR3 is TGTGCCAGCAGCTCAACAGAGGGGACTAGATGGGATACGCAGTATTTT.

This clonotype was observed a handful of times. This chain uses TRBV14 with TRBJ2-2, with 9 bases fitting TRBD1. V gave up 0 bases and J gave up 4 bases; unmatched junction bases: 9. This CDR3 contains 18 residues. Germline CDR1 and CDR2: SGHDN and FVKESK. For the CDR3, the DNA is TGTGCCAGCAGCCAAGATTATCGGACAGGGGATAGCACCGGGGAGCTGTTTTTT. Its translation: CASSQDYRTGDSTGELFF.

This clonotype was observed at least ten times. The V gene is TRBV29-1, the J gene TRBJ1-2; no reliable D call. In germline, CDR1 is SQVTM, CDR2 ANQGSEA. The CDR3 sequence is 16 residues long. V shed 0 bases and J shed 5 bases, with 19 bases lying between them. The CDR3 here is CSVEDRTTPEGYGYTF. In nucleotides, the CDR3 is TGCAGCGTTGAAGATCGCACAACTCCTGAAGGGTATGGCTACACCTTC.

This clonotype was detected ten times or more. Germline is not matched at one junction end, which may reflect a read error. The rearrangement links TRBV7-2 to TRBJ2-1; a weak D match, TRBD1 (6 bases). The V gene's germline CDR1 is SGHTA and CDR2 FQGNSA. The CDR3 is 15 amino acids. This chain's CDR3 is CASRLDRSSYNEQFF. The DNA for the CDR3 is TGTGCCAGCAGATTAGACAGGTCCTCCTACAATGAGCAGTTCTTC.

This clonotype was recorded many times. The rearrangement links TRBV25-1 to TRBJ2-1, with 10 positions matching TRBD1. V shed 5 bases and J 9 bases; nucleotides not matched to a gene: 7. Germline values: CDR1 MGHDK, CDR2 SYGVNS. The CDR3 has 14 residues. The CDR3 here is CASSYRQGAGEQFF. DNA of the CDR3: TGTGCCAGCAGTTATCGACAGGGGGCGGGTGAGCAGTTCTTC.

The table lists this clonotype with a few counts. The rearrangement joins TRBV29-1 to TRBJ1-1, with TRBD1 identical over 7 bases. CDR1 SQVTM and CDR2 ANQGSEA come from the germline V gene. The CDR3 is made up of 13 amino acids. The V gene end was trimmed by 6 bases and the J gene end by 1 base; junction bases not matched to a gene: 5. Written as DNA, the CDR3 is TGCAGCGTGAAACAGGGGCAGAACACTGAAGCTTTCTTT. Protein sequence: CSVKQGQNTEAFF.

This clonotype was counted between two and nine times. This chain links TRBV6-1 with TRBJ2-7; D not resolved. V shed 7 bases and J shed 2 bases, with 12 bases lying between them. Germline CDR1 and CDR2: MNHNS and SASEGT. This CDR3 has 13 amino acids. The CDR3 protein is CASKQGSAYEQYF. CDR3 DNA sequence: TGTGCCAGCAAACAAGGCAGCGCCTACGAGCAGTACTTC.

This clonotype occurred many times. V usage is TRBV15 and J usage is TRBJ1-1; a weak D match, TRBD1 (5 bases). Between the trimmed V and J ends, which lost 6 bases and 5 bases, there was a span of 13 bases. Germline CDR1 LNHNV, CDR2 YYDKDF (reference sequence). CDR3 size: 13 residues. The CDR3 protein is CATRDWGVTEAFF. CDR3 coding DNA: TGTGCCACCAGGGACTGGGGGGTGACTGAAGCTTTCTTT.

Many counts were recorded for this clonotype. The V call is TRBV7-9, the J call TRBJ2-3, with D tentatively TRBD1 or TRBD2 (6 bases each). Germline V lookup: CDR1 SEHNR, CDR2 FQNEAQ (reference sequence). Trimming left V 5 bases short and J 2 bases short, with 14 bases between. The CDR3 has 15 amino acids. DNA of the CDR3: TGTGCCAGCAGCCAAGGGGGGATTTTCACAGATACGCAGTATTTT. Protein: CASSQGGIFTDTQYF.

There are many counts of this clonotype. The junction departs from the called germline gene at one end, perhaps through a read error. The J gene is TRBJ2-1, the V gene TRBV7-7; D remains unclear. The CDR3 has 13 residues. The germline V gene encodes CDR1 SSHAT and CDR2 FNYEAQ (reference sequence). This CDR3 reads CASSPETASEQFF. The CDR3 DNA reads as TGTGCTAGCAGCCCCGAGACTGCGTCCGAGCAGTTCTTC.